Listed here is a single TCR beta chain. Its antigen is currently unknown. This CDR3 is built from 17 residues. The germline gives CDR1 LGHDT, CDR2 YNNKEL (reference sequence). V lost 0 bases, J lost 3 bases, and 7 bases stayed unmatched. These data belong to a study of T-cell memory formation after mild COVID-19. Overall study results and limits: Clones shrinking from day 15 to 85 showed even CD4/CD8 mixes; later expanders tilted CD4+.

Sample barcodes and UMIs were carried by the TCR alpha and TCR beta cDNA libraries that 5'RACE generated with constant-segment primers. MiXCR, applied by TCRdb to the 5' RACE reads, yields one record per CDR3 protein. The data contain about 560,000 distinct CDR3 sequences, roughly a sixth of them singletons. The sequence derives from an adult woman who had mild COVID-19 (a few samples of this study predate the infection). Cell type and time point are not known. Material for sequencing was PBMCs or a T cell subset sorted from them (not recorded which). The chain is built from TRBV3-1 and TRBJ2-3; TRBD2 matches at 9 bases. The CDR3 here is CASSQDLAGLVTDTQYF. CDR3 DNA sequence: TGTGCCAGCAGCCAAGATCTAGCGGGGTTGGTGACAGATACGCAGTATTTT.